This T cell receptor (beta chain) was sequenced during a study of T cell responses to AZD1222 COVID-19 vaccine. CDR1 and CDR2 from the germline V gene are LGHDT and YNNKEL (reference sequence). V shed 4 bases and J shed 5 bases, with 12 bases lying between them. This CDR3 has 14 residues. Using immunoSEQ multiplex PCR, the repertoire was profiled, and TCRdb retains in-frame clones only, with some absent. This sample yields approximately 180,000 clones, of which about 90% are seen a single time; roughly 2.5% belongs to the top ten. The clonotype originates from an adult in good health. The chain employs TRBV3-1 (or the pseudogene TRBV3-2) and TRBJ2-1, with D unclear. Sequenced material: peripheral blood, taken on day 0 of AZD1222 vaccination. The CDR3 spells CASSPLWGHNEQFF. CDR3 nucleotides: TGTGCCAGCAGCCCACTCTGGGGTCACAATGAGCAGTTCTTC.